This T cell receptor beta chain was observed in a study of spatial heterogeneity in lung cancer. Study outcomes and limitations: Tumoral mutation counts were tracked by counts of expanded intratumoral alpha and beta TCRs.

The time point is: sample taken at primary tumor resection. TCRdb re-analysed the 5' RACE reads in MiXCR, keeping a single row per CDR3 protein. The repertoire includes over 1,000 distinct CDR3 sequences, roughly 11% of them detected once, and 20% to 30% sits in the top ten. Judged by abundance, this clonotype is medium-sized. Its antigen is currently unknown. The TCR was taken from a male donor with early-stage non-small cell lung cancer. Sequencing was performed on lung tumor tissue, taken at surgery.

In DNA, the CDR3 is TGTGCCAGCAGCTCGGGAAGAGGTCTCGAGCAGTTCTTC. It codes for CASSSGRGLEQFF. The J gene is TRBJ2-1, the V gene TRBV7-7, with D tentatively TRBD2 (5 bases). Germline V gene data show CDR1 as SSHAT and CDR2 as FNYEAQ (reference sequence). The CDR3 runs 13 residues. The germline V and J ends were trimmed by 4 bases and 10 bases, with 14 bases remaining between them.